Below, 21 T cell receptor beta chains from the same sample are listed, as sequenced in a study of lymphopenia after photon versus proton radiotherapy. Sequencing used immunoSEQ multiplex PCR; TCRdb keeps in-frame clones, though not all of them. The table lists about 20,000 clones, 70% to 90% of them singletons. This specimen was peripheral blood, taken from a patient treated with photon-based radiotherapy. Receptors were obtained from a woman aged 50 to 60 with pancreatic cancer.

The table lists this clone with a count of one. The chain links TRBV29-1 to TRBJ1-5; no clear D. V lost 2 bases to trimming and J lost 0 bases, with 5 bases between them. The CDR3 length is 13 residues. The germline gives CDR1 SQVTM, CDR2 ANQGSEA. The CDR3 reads CSVEFSSNQPQHF. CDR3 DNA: TGCAGCGTTGAATTCAGTAGCAATCAGCCCCAGCATTTT.

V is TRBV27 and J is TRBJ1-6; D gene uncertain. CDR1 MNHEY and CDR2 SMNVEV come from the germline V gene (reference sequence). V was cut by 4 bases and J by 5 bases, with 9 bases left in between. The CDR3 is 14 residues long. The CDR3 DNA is TGTGCCAGCAGTTCGACCTCAGATAATTCACCCCTCCACTTT. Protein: CASSSTSDNSPLHF.

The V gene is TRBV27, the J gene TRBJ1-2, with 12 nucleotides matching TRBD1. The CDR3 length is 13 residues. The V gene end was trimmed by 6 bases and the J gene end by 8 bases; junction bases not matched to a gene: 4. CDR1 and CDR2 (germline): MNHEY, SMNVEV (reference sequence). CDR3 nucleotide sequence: TGTGCCAGCAGGGGGACAGGGGGCTACGGCTACACCTTC. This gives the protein CASRGTGGYGYTF.

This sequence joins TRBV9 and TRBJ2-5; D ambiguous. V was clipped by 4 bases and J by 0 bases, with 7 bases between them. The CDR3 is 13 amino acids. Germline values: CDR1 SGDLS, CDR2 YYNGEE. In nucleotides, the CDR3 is TGTGCCAGCAGCCCTATGTACCAAGAGACCCAGTACTTC. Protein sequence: CASSPMYQETQYF.

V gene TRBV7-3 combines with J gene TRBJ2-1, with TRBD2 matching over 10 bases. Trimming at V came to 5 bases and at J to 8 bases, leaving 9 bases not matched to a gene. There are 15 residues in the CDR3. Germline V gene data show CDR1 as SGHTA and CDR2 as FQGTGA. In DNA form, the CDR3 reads TGTGCCAGCAGCCCTACCGGGACTAGCGCCTATGAGCAGTTCTTC. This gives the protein CASSPTGTSAYEQFF. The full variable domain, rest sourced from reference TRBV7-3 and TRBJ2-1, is GAGVSQTPSNKVTEKGKYVELRCDPISGHTALYWYRQSLGQGPEFLIYFQGTGAADDSGLPNDRFFAVRPEGSVSTLKIQRTERGDSAVYLCASSPTGTSAYEQFFGPGTRLTVL.

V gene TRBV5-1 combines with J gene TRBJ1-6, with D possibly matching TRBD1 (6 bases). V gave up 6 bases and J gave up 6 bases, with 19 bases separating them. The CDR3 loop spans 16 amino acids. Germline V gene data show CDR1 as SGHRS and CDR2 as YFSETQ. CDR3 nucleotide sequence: TGCGCCAGCACAGATGGCGGGACACCTCGTAATTCACCCCTCCACTTT. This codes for CASTDGGTPRNSPLHF.

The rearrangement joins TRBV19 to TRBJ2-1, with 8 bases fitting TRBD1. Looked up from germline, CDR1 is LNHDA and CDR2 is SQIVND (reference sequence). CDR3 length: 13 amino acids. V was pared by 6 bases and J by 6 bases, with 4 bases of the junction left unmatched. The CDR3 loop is CASSLTGVNEQFF. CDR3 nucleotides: TGTGCCAGTAGCCTGACAGGGGTCAATGAGCAGTTCTTC.

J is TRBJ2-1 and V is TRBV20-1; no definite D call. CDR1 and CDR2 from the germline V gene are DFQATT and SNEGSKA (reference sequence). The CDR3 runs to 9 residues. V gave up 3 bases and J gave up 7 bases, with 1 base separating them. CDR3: CSASNEQFF. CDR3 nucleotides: TGCAGTGCTAGTAATGAGCAGTTCTTC.

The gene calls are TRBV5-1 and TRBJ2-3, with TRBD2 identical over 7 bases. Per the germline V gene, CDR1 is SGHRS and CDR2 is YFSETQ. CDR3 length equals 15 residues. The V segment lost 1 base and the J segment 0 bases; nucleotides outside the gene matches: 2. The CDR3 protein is CASSLSSGSTDTQYF. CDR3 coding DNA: TGCGCCAGCAGCTTGTCTAGCGGAAGCACAGATACGCAGTATTTT. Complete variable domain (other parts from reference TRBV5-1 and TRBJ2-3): KAGVTQTPRYLIKTRGQQVTLSCSPISGHRSVSWYQQTPGQGLQFLFEYFSETQRNKGNFPGRFSGRQFSNSRSEMNVSTLELGDSALYLCASSLSSGSTDTQYFGPGTRLTVL.

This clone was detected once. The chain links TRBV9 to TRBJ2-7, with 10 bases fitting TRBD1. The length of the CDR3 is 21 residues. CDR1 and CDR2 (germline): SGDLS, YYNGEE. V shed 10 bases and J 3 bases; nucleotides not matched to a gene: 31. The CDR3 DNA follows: TGTGCCGAGCCGAGGGGGACAGGGGACGCGGGAGGATTCCTTAAAGTCTACGAGCAGTACTTC. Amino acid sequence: CAEPRGTGDAGGFLKVYEQYF.

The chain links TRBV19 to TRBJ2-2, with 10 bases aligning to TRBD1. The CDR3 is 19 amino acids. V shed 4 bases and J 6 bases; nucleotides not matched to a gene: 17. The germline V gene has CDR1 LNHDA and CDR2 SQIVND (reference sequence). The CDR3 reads CASSRTRQRQGAGPGELFF. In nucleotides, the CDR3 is TGTGCCAGTAGTAGAACTCGGCAGCGACAGGGGGCCGGTCCCGGGGAGCTGTTTTTT.

CDR3 protein: CASSPQGQGAYGYTF. The DNA of the CDR3 is TGTGCCAGCAGCCCACAGGGACAGGGGGCCTATGGCTACACCTTC. V usage is TRBV9 and J usage is TRBJ1-2; 12 nucleotides align to TRBD1. Germline V gene data show CDR1 as SGDLS and CDR2 as YYNGEE. The trim removed 4 bases at V and 4 bases at J, leaving 5 bases unmatched. CDR3 length: 15 amino acids.

CDR3 region: CASSQDQQGGNIQYF. The CDR3 DNA is TGTGCCAGCAGCCAAGATCAACAGGGGGGAAACATTCAGTACTTC. The gene calls are TRBV4-2 and TRBJ2-4, with 8 bases identical to TRBD1. The CDR3 is 15 residues long. Per germline, CDR1 LGHNA and CDR2 YNFKEQ. V shed 0 bases, J shed 6 bases, and the junction held 4 bases outside the gene matches.

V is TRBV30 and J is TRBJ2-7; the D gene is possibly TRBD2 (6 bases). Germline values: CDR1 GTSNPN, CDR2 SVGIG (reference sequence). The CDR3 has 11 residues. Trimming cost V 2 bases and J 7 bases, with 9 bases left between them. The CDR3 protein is CAWSPGREQYF. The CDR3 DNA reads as TGTGCCTGGAGTCCGGGGAGGGAGCAGTACTTC.

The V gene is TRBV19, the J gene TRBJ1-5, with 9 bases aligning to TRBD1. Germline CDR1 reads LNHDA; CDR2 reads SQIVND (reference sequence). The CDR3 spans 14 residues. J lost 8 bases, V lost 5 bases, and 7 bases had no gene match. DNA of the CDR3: TGTGCCAGTAGTGTGGACAGGGGCGAGGAGCCCCAGCATTTT. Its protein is CASSVDRGEEPQHF. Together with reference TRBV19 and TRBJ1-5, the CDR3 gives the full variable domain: DGGITQSPKYLFRKEGQNVTLSCEQNLNHDAMYWYRQDPGQGLRLIYYSQIVNDFQKGDIAEGYSVSREKKESFPLTVTSAQKNPTAFYLCASSVDRGEEPQHFGDGTRLSIL.

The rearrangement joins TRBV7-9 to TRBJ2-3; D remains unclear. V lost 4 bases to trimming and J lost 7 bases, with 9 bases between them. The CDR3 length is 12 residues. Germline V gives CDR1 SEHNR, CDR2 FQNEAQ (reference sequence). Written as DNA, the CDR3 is TGTGCCAGCAGCTCACCCAGCAATACGCAGTATTTT. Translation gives CASSSPSNTQYF.

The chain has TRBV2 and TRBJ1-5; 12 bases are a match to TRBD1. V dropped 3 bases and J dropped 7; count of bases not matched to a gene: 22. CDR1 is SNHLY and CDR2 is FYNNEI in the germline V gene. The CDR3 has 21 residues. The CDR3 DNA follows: TGTGCCAGCAGTGAGGTCCCCGGGGGACAGGGGGCGTCTCTGGTCAGGCAGCCCCAGCATTTT. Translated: CASSEVPGGQGASLVRQPQHF.

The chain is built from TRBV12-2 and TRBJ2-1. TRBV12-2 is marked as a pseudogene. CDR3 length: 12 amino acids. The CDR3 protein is CASRIRYNEQFF. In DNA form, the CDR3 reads TGTGCAAGTCGCATACGATACAATGAGCAGTTCTTC.

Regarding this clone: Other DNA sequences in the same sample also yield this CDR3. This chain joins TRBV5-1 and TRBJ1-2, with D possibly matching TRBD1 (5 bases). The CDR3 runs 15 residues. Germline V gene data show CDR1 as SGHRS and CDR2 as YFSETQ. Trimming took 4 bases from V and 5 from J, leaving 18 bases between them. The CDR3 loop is CASSLAPQGQYGYTF. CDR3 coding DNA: TGCGCCAGCAGCCTGGCTCCTCAGGGTCAATATGGCTACACCTTC.

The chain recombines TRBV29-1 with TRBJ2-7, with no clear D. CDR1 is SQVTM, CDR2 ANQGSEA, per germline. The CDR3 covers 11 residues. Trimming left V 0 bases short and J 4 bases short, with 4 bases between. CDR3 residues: CSVEDSYEQYF. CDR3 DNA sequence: TGCAGCGTTGAAGACAGTTACGAGCAGTACTTC.

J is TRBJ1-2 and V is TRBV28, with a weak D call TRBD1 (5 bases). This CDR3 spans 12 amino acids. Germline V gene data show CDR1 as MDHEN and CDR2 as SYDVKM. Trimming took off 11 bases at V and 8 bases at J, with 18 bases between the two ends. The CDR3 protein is CAGRDGNEGYTF. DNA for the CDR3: TGTGCCGGCCGGGACGGGAATGAGGGCTACACCTTC.